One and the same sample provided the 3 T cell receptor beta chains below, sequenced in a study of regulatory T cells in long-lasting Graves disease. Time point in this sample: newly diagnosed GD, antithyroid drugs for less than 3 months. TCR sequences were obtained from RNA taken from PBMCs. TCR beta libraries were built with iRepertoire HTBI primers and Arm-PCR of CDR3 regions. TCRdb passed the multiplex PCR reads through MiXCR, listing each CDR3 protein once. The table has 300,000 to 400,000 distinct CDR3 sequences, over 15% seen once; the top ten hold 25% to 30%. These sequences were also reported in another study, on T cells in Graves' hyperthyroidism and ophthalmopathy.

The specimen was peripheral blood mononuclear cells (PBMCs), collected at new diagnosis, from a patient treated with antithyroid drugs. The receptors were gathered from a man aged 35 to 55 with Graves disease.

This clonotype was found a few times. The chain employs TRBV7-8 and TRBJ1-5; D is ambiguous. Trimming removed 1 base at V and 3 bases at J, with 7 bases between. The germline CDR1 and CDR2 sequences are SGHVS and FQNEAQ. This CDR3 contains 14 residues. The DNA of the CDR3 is TGTGCCAGCAGCTTAGGACCGATCAATCAGCCCCAGCATTTT. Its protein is CASSLGPINQPQHF.

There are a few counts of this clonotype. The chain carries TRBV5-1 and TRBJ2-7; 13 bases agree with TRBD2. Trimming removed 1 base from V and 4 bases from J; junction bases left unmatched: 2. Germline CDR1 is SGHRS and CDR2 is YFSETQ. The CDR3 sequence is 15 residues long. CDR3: CASSLRTSGGYEQYF. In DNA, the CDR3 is TGCGCCAGCAGCTTGAGGACTAGCGGGGGTTACGAGCAGTACTTC.

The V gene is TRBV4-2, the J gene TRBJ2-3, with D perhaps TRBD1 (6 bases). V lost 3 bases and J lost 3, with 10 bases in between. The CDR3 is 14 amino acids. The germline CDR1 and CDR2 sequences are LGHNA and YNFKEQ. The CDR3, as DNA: TGTGCCAGCAGCCAGCCCCAGGGGACAGATACGCAGTATTTT. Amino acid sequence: CASSQPQGTDTQYF.